Included here is one T cell receptor beta chain sequence, with context. Mixed chimerism was transient after nonmyeloablative marrow transplants from related graft donors. The entry originates in a study of Tregs in tolerant kidney transplant recipients. The CDR3 consists of 15 residues. Losses at the gene ends were 0 bases for V and 6 bases for J; bases not matched to a gene: 1. CDR1 is SGHRS and CDR2 is YFSETQ in the germline V gene. Assay used: immunoSEQ multiplex PCR; TCRdb lists only in-frame clones, some missing. The sample has approximately 90,000 clones, more than 85% seen once. This chain links TRBV5-1 with TRBJ2-2; 11 bases line up with TRBD2. The source was CD4+ T cells from blood (PBMCs), collected 12 months after the transplant. This TCR was recovered from a human patient who received a combined kidney and bone marrow transplant. The T cells may partly be graft donor cells. Here the CDR3 reads CASSLGLAGPGELFF. CDR3 DNA: TGCGCCAGCAGCTTGGGACTAGCGGGGCCCGGGGAGCTGTTTTTT. The full variable domain, its missing parts supplied by reference TRBV5-1 and TRBJ2-2, is KAGVTQTPRYLIKTRGQQVTLSCSPISGHRSVSWYQQTPGQGLQFLFEYFSETQRNKGNFPGRFSGRQFSNSRSEMNVSTLELGDSALYLCASSLGLAGPGELFFGEGSRLTVL.